Below, 29 T cell receptor beta chains from the same sample are listed, as sequenced in a study of CD8+ T cells in alopecia areata. As the sequencing template, cDNA was produced by extracting RNA and reverse transcribing it. Clones were sequenced by immunoSEQ multiplex PCR, and TCRdb holds only the in-frame ones, with some missing. Here the sample spans some 180,000 clones, roughly 50% being singletons. Treatment reported: oral pan-JAK inhibitor, 5-10 mg twice daily. The sample was CD8+ T cells sorted from blood, taken at week 24, from a patient treated with tofacitinib. These receptors originate from a human donor with alopecia areata.

The chain uses TRBV9 and TRBJ1-1; 10 bases map to TRBD1. The CDR3 has 14 residues. Germline V CDR1 and CDR2: SGDLS, YYNGEE. Losses at the gene ends were 0 bases for V and 5 bases for J; bases not matched to a gene: 1. The CDR3 sequence: CASSVGQGATEAFF. The CDR3 nucleotides read TGTGCCAGCAGCGTAGGACAGGGGGCAACTGAAGCTTTCTTT.

This clone was seen a handful of times. The chain joins TRBV25-1 to TRBJ1-6; D remains unclear. Germline loops: CDR1 MGHDK, CDR2 SYGVNS. Trimming took 1 base from V and 9 from J, leaving 13 bases between them. This CDR3 is built from 15 residues. The CDR3 bases are TGTGCCAGCAGTGAATCGCTGAAAGGGTCTTCACCCCTCCACTTT. It is translated as CASSESLKGSSPLHF.

This clone came up once. V gene TRBV7-9 combines with J gene TRBJ2-1; D is unresolved. The CDR3 loop spans 12 amino acids. The V and J ends lost 1 base and 10 bases respectively, with 8 bases between them. Per the germline V gene, CDR1 is SEHNR and CDR2 is FQNEAQ (reference sequence). The CDR3 loop is CASSLGGTEQFF. CDR3 bases: TGTGCCAGCAGCTTAGGTGGAACCGAGCAGTTCTTC.

CDR3 protein: CASSPGTDNTGELFF. The CDR3 DNA follows: TGTGCCAGCAGCCCCGGGACAGACAACACCGGGGAGCTGTTTTTT. The J gene is TRBJ2-2, the V gene TRBV5-6; 7 bases agree with TRBD1. With 4 bases clipped from V and 2 bases from J, the junction kept 5 bases outside the gene matches. The V gene's germline CDR1 is SGHDT and CDR2 YYEEEE. The CDR3 contains 15 residues.

The table lists this clone with a few counts. The chain has TRBV19 and TRBJ1-5, with 7 bases fitting TRBD1. CDR3 length: 13 residues. Unmatched junction bases numbered 3, after V lost 10 bases and J lost 0 bases. CDR1 LNHDA and CDR2 SQIVND come from the germline V gene (reference sequence). The DNA of the CDR3 is TGTGCCATAGGGGGCTATAGCAATCAGCCCCAGCATTTT. Translating gives CAIGGYSNQPQHF. Drawing the rest from reference TRBV19 and TRBJ1-5, the complete variable domain is DGGITQSPKYLFRKEGQNVTLSCEQNLNHDAMYWYRQDPGQGLRLIYYSQIVNDFQKGDIAEGYSVSREKKESFPLTVTSAQKNPTAFYLCAIGGYSNQPQHFGDGTRLSIL.

The genes are TRBV10-1 and TRBJ1-1, with D maybe TRBD1 (6 bases). From germline, CDR1 is WNHNN and CDR2 SYGVQD (reference sequence). CDR3 size: 13 residues. Trimming left V 6 bases short and J 2 bases short, with 10 bases between. The CDR3 sequence: CASRNRENTEAFF. The DNA for the CDR3 is TGCGCCAGCAGGAACAGGGAAAACACTGAAGCTTTCTTT.

In the case of this clone: One junction end does not reproduce the germline sequence, and a read error may be involved. V and J are TRBV28 and TRBJ2-2, with D possibly matching TRBD1 (6 bases). This CDR3 is built from 12 residues. Germline V gene data show CDR1 as MDHEN and CDR2 as SYDVKM. In DNA form, the CDR3 reads TGTGCCAGCAGTCCACACCAGGACAGAGTGATTTTT. It codes for CASSPHQDRVIF. Together with reference TRBV28 and TRBJ2-2, the CDR3 gives the full variable domain: DVKVTQSSRYLVKRTGEKVFLECVQDMDHENMFWYRQDPGLGLRLIYFSYDVKMKEKGDIPEGYSVSREKKERFSLILESASTNQTSMYLCASSPHQDRVIFGEGSRLTVL.

This clone was detected only a few times. This sequence joins TRBV9 and TRBJ2-7, with 7 bases aligning to TRBD1. The germline V gene encodes CDR1 SGDLS and CDR2 YYNGEE. The CDR3 sequence is 13 residues long. Trimming removed 4 bases from V and 3 bases from J; junction bases left unmatched: 4. CDR3 sequence (DNA): TGTGCCAGCAGCTCCCGGGACAGCTACGAGCAGTACTTC. It specifies CASSSRDSYEQYF.

This chain uses TRBV15 with TRBJ1-3; D is uncertain. The CDR3 is 14 amino acids. Trimming stripped 5 bases from V and 0 bases from J, with 8 bases between. Per germline, CDR1 LNHNV and CDR2 YYDKDF (reference sequence). CDR3 region: CATSRASSGNTIYF. The DNA of the CDR3 is TGTGCCACCAGCCGGGCGAGCTCTGGAAACACCATATATTTT.

The rearrangement joins TRBV19 to TRBJ1-5; D gene ambiguous. The CDR3 has 14 residues. The germline CDR1 and CDR2 sequences are LNHDA and SQIVND (reference sequence). V was pared by 3 bases and J by 4 bases, with 10 bases between. CDR3 protein: CASSMETVNQPQHF. The CDR3 DNA reads TGTGCCAGTAGTATGGAAACAGTTAATCAGCCCCAGCATTTT. Looking up the rest from reference TRBV19 and TRBJ1-5 gives the full variable domain: DGGITQSPKYLFRKEGQNVTLSCEQNLNHDAMYWYRQDPGQGLRLIYYSQIVNDFQKGDIAEGYSVSREKKESFPLTVTSAQKNPTAFYLCASSMETVNQPQHFGDGTRLSIL.

This clone was observed a single time. The chain joins TRBV30 to TRBJ1-5; D unresolved. Trimming cost V 0 bases and J 3 bases, with 9 bases left between them. This CDR3 region has 14 residues. In germline, CDR1 is GTSNPN, CDR2 SVGIG (reference sequence). This chain's CDR3 is CAWSVPAANQPQHF. CDR3 nucleotide sequence: TGTGCCTGGAGTGTACCGGCGGCCAATCAGCCCCAGCATTTT.

V is TRBV4-1 and J is TRBJ1-6; D is unresolved. Germline assignment: CDR1 MGHRA and CDR2 YSYEKL. With 8 bases removed from V and 10 bases from J, the gap between germline ends came to 15 bases. This CDR3 contains 13 residues. CDR3 nucleotide sequence: TGCGCCAGCGCAAGGAATGGGCAGTCACCCCTCCACTTT. The encoded protein is CASARNGQSPLHF.

The rearrangement uses TRBV19 and TRBJ1-1; D is perhaps TRBD1 (5 bases). The germline V and J ends were trimmed by 6 bases and 4 bases, with 12 bases remaining between them. The CDR3 consists of 13 residues. Germline CDR1 reads LNHDA; CDR2 reads SQIVND (reference sequence). CDR3: CASSIRVGTEAFF. The CDR3 DNA reads as TGTGCCAGTAGCATCAGGGTCGGCACTGAAGCTTTCTTT. Based on the CDR3 plus reference TRBV19 and TRBJ1-1, the full variable domain is DGGITQSPKYLFRKEGQNVTLSCEQNLNHDAMYWYRQDPGQGLRLIYYSQIVNDFQKGDIAEGYSVSREKKESFPLTVTSAQKNPTAFYLCASSIRVGTEAFFGQGTRLTVV.

The chain joins TRBV7-2 to TRBJ2-3; the D gene is possibly TRBD1 (5 bases). Trimming removed 2 bases at V and 5 bases at J, with 14 bases between. This CDR3 region has 15 residues. CDR1 and CDR2 from the germline V gene are SGHTA and FQGNSA. The CDR3 DNA follows: TGTGCCAGCAGCTTATATCTGGGAAGGGGAGATACGCAGTATTTT. Protein product: CASSLYLGRGDTQYF.

In this sample, this clone turned up a few times. The chain joins TRBV27 to TRBJ1-6; 7 bases match TRBD1. The CDR3 has 14 amino acids. V shed 8 bases and J 4 bases; nucleotides not matched to a gene: 5. CDR1 MNHEY and CDR2 SMNVEV come from the germline V gene (reference sequence). CDR3: CASSSQGYNSPLHF. In DNA form, the CDR3 reads TGTGCCAGCTCTTCACAGGGGTATAATTCACCCCTCCACTTT.

This clone appeared a few times. The rearrangement links TRBV29-1 to TRBJ2-2; D ambiguous. V was shortened by 7 bases and J by 7 bases, with 13 bases between the two germline ends. The germline gives CDR1 SQVTM, CDR2 ANQGSEA. This CDR3 has 12 residues. The chain's CDR3 is CSAPGIFGELFF. DNA for the CDR3: TGCAGCGCCCCTGGGATCTTCGGGGAGCTGTTTTTT.

This clone was counted only a few times. This rearrangement joins TRBV27 to TRBJ2-2, with unresolved D. This CDR3 spans 15 amino acids. Germline V gene sequence: CDR1 MNHEY, CDR2 SMNVEV (reference sequence). Trimming left V 5 bases short and J 4 bases short, with 14 bases between. The CDR3 protein is CASSPYPGGTGELFF. CDR3 in DNA: TGTGCCAGCAGTCCCTACCCAGGTGGCACCGGGGAGCTGTTTTTT.

The chain employs TRBV5-1 and TRBJ1-1; D is unresolved. The CDR3 extends over 14 amino acids. Trimming removed 0 bases from V and 0 bases from J, with 6 bases in between. The germline CDR1 and CDR2 sequences are SGHRS and YFSETQ. The CDR3 protein is CASSLEQLNTEAFF. As DNA, the CDR3 is TGCGCCAGCAGCTTGGAACAGTTGAACACTGAAGCTTTCTTT.

The V and J genes are TRBV10-1 and TRBJ2-3; D remains ambiguous. V was pared by 0 bases and J by 0 bases, with 10 bases between. This CDR3 region has 16 residues. Germline assignment: CDR1 WNHNN and CDR2 SYGVQD (reference sequence). CDR3 loop: CASSESNSLSTDTQYF. For the CDR3, the DNA is TGCGCCAGCAGTGAGTCGAACAGCCTTAGCACAGATACGCAGTATTTT.

As to this clone: Different DNA sequences within this sample yield the same CDR3. This rearrangement joins TRBV7-9 to TRBJ1-5; D remains unclear. This CDR3 spans 12 amino acids. V was clipped by 1 base and J by 5 bases, with 3 bases between them. Germline CDR1 is SEHNR and CDR2 is FQNEAQ (reference sequence). CDR3 loop: CASSLGDQPQHF. The DNA for the CDR3 is TGTGCCAGCAGCTTAGGAGATCAGCCCCAGCATTTT.

The chain has TRBV11-2 and TRBJ1-1; D remains ambiguous. The CDR3 is 13 amino acids. Trimming took off 5 bases at V and 0 bases at J, with 7 bases between the two ends. From germline, CDR1 is SGHAT and CDR2 FQNNGV. The CDR3 DNA is TGTGCCAGCAGCCCCACCCTGAACACTGAAGCTTTCTTT. Translation gives CASSPTLNTEAFF.

The rearrangement links TRBV4-1 to TRBJ1-4, with 8 nucleotides matching TRBD1. Germline V gene lookup returns CDR1 MGHRA and CDR2 YSYEKL. The CDR3 has 15 residues. The trim removed 4 bases at V and 6 bases at J, leaving 7 bases unmatched. The DNA for the CDR3 is TGCGCCAGCAGCCCTCCGGACAGGGAGGATGAAAAACTGTTTTTT. Its protein product is CASSPPDREDEKLFF.

This clone was detected only a few times. The V gene is TRBV7-7, the J gene TRBJ2-2; the D gene is possibly TRBD1 (6 bases). V shed 7 bases and J shed 6 bases, with 18 bases lying between them. In germline, CDR1 is SSHAT, CDR2 FNYEAQ (reference sequence). CDR3 length: 15 amino acids. The CDR3 sequence: CASTVGGGLAGELFF. CDR3 sequence (DNA): TGTGCCAGCACCGTAGGGGGTGGATTGGCCGGGGAGCTGTTTTTT. Combining the CDR3 with reference TRBV7-7 and TRBJ2-2 gives the whole variable domain GAGVSQSPRYKVTKRGQDVTLRCDPISSHATLYWYQQALGQGPEFLTYFNYEAQPDKSGLPSDRFSAERPEGSISTLTIQRTEQRDSAMYRCASTVGGGLAGELFFGEGSRLTVL.

The rearrangement uses TRBV29-1 and TRBJ1-5; a weak D match, TRBD1 (6 bases). This CDR3 is built from 13 residues. Germline V gene sequence: CDR1 SQVTM, CDR2 ANQGSEA. The V gene lost 6 bases and the J gene lost 0 bases, with 9 bases spanning the gap. DNA for the CDR3: TGCAGCGTGAGGGGGGATAGCAATCAGCCCCAGCATTTT. The encoded protein is CSVRGDSNQPQHF.

This clone has just a few counts. J is TRBJ2-1 and V is TRBV5-6, with D perhaps matching TRBD2 (6 bases). V was clipped by 7 bases and J by 9 bases, with 11 bases between them. The germline CDR1 and CDR2 sequences are SGHDT and YYEEEE. The length of the CDR3 is 11 residues. The CDR3 sequence: CASGSRGEQFF. CDR3 coding DNA: TGTGCCAGCGGATCGCGGGGTGAGCAGTTCTTC.

J is TRBJ1-1 and V is TRBV6-5; D is possibly TRBD1 (6 bases). Germline CDR1 reads MNHEY; CDR2 reads SVGAGI. There are 12 residues in the CDR3. The V and J ends lost 6 bases and 7 bases respectively, with 12 bases between them. The CDR3 nucleotides read TGTGCCAGCAGGAACGGGACAAATGAAGCTTTCTTT. Translation: CASRNGTNEAFF.

The chain carries TRBV15 and TRBJ2-7; 9 bases match TRBD1. Germline assignment: CDR1 LNHNV and CDR2 YYDKDF (reference sequence). The ends lost 6 bases at V and 2 bases at J; junction bases unmatched: 2. The CDR3 length is 13 residues. The CDR3 region is CATRDRGTYEQYF. DNA of the CDR3: TGTGCCACCAGGGACAGGGGAACCTACGAGCAGTACTTC. Variable domain in full (rest from reference TRBV15 and TRBJ2-7): DAMVIQNPRYQVTQFGKPVTLSCSQTLNHNVMYWYQQKSSQAPKLLFHYYDKDFNNEADTPDNFQSRRPNTSFCFLDIRSPGLGDTAMYLCATRDRGTYEQYFGPGTRLTVT.

This clone was observed a handful of times. This chain uses TRBV9 with TRBJ2-3; 10 bases fit TRBD2. Trimming took 4 bases from V and 2 from J; bases not matched to a gene: 7. The CDR3 has 16 amino acids. Germline CDR1 reads SGDLS; CDR2 reads YYNGEE. The DNA of the CDR3 is TGTGCCAGCAGCCAGGGACTAGCGTCTTCCACAGATACGCAGTATTTT. This encodes CASSQGLASSTDTQYF.

By share, this clone ranks as medium-sized (0.01 to 0.1%). The chain couples TRBV5-5 to TRBJ1-4; D unclear. V lost 0 bases to trimming and J lost 8 bases, with 14 bases between them. The V gene's germline CDR1 is SGHKS and CDR2 YYEKEE (reference sequence). The CDR3 runs to 15 residues. For the CDR3, the DNA is TGTGCCAGCAGCTTGGCTGGTCGGCCAGAGGAAAAACTGTTTTTT. Protein sequence: CASSLAGRPEEKLFF.